The TCR beta chain under discussion was sequenced for a study of PD-1 blockade in classical Hodgkin lymphoma. Study-level information: Nivolumab was given intravenously to patients at 3 mg/kg every 2 weeks. The study, taken as a whole, reports: Some patients started nivolumab under 1 year after ASCT, and they were excluded. Newly diagnosed patients had diversity similar to the baseline diversity of complete responders.

Details on this clone: What it binds is unknown.

This CDR3 has 15 amino acids. Trimming pared 2 bases from V and 3 bases from J, leaving 13 bases between. The time point was: cycle 4 day 1 (C4D1), after less than seven weeks of nivolumab. Relapse after autologous stem cell transplantation occurred in every patient, and brentuximab vedotin exposure varied. Complete response, partial response or progressive disease was each patient's best response. TCRdb keeps only in-frame clones here, not all; method: immunoSEQ multiplex PCR. The top ten hold 13% of the sample, which has about 17,000 clones, 83% seen once. V usage is TRBV23-1 and J usage is TRBJ2-5; D may be TRBD2 (5 bases). TRBV23-1 is recorded as an ORF, its role being uncertain. The sample was peripheral blood mononuclear cells (PBMCs), taken before the fourth cycle of nivolumab. The clonotype originates from a human donor with classical Hodgkin lymphoma. The CDR3 spells CASSQRTEAEETQYF. CDR3 bases: TGCGCCAGCAGTCAAAGGACGGAGGCTGAAGAGACCCAGTACTTC.